This entry lists 22 T cell receptor beta chains sequenced from one sample in a study of T cell repertoires in cytomegalovirus infection (dated by TCRdb to about 2019). These reads were obtained on an Illumina HiSeq 1500. The raw public reads went through TCRdb reprocessing: fastp at Q25, MiXCR clone calling, in-frame beta chains kept. Identical CDR3 proteins give one entry, which carries the most common genes and DNA. This sample holds fewer than 200,000 distinct CDR3 sequences; 13% to 15% were observed only once. Roughly 27% of the sample comes from the top ten. Sequencing used PBMCs. These receptors were obtained from a human donor in good health (CMV status not recorded). Some clones in this sample may be carry-over from other donors' samples.

The rearrangement uses TRBV20-1 and TRBJ2-3; the D gene is possibly TRBD2 (5 bases). V was trimmed by 6 bases and J by 0 bases, leaving 10 bases between them. This CDR3 has 13 residues. In germline, CDR1 is DFQATT, CDR2 SNEGSKA (reference sequence). The CDR3 DNA reads TGCAGTGCCGGGATCCCTAGCACAGATACGCAGTATTTT. Amino acids: CSAGIPSTDTQYF.

This clonotype was seen at least ten times. Germline and junction disagree at one end, which may indicate a read error. The chain recombines TRBV29-1 with TRBJ2-7; D may be TRBD2 (7 bases). The CDR3 length is 13 residues. Germline lookup yields CDR1 SQVTM and CDR2 ANQGSEA. The CDR3 spells CSVEGGDYYEQYF. CDR3 nucleotides: TGCAGCGTCGAAGGGGGGGACTACTACGAGCAGTACTTC.

This chain uses TRBV7-9 with TRBJ2-3, with D possibly being TRBD1 (5 bases). V dropped 3 bases and J dropped 3 bases, with 7 bases sitting between them. The V gene's germline CDR1 is SEHNR and CDR2 FQNEAQ (reference sequence). The CDR3 extends over 13 amino acids. This CDR3 is CASSFRQTDTQYF. The CDR3 DNA is TGTGCCAGCAGCTTTCGACAGACAGATACGCAGTATTTT.

Remarks on this clonotype: At one of its ends the junction is not consistent with the germline gene, which may arise from a read error. V usage is TRBV3-1 and J usage is TRBJ2-4; tentatively, D is TRBD1 or TRBD2 (5 bases each). Germline assignment: CDR1 LGHDT and CDR2 YNNKEL (reference sequence). This CDR3 has 15 residues. The CDR3 loop reads CANSQDQAPGRTVNF. Here the CDR3 DNA reads TGTGCCAACAGCCAAGATCAGGCGCCGGGACGGACTGTGAACTTC.

The table lists this clonotype with many counts. The V gene is TRBV7-2, the J gene TRBJ2-5; TRBD1 is a possible D gene (6 bases). CDR1 and CDR2 from the germline V gene are SGHTA and FQGNSA. This CDR3 has 14 residues. Between the trimmed V and J ends, which lost 5 bases and 4 bases, there was a span of 14 bases. The CDR3 spells CASSPHGGGETQYF. In DNA form, the CDR3 reads TGTGCCAGCAGCCCCCATGGGGGCGGAGAGACCCAGTACTTC.

This clonotype was found many times. The chain couples TRBV7-2 to TRBJ2-2; possibly TRBD2 for D (6 bases). The CDR3 has 16 amino acids. CDR1 is SGHTA, CDR2 FQGNSA, per germline. The CDR3 bases are TGTGCTAAGGGCACTCGGACTACCTCGAACACCGGGGAGCTGTTTTTT. The encoded protein is CAKGTRTTSNTGELFF.

This clonotype was counted many times. V gene TRBV19 combines with J gene TRBJ2-2; D uncertain. The germline gives CDR1 LNHDA, CDR2 SQIVND (reference sequence). The CDR3 totals 13 residues. Trimming took off 7 bases at V and 0 bases at J, with 6 bases between the two ends. The CDR3 spells CASIKPNTGELFF. CDR3 coding DNA: TGTGCCAGTATTAAACCGAACACCGGGGAGCTGTTTTTT.

This clonotype was counted ten times or more. The chain combines TRBV5-4 with TRBJ1-6, with no clear D. Germline CDR1 is SGHNT and CDR2 is YYREEE (reference sequence). CDR3 length: 16 amino acids. Trimming cost V 3 bases and J 7 bases, with 17 bases left between them. CDR3 nucleotides: TGTGCCAGCAGCTCGGGAGGACCCGGTGGGAATTCACCCCTCCACTTT. Its protein is CASSSGGPGGNSPLHF.

This rearrangement joins TRBV20-1 to TRBJ1-5; 7 bases line up with TRBD1. CDR3 length: 13 amino acids. V was pared by 5 bases and J by 7 bases, with 8 bases of the junction left unmatched. The V gene's germline CDR1 is DFQATT and CDR2 SNEGSKA (reference sequence). The CDR3 DNA reads TGCAGTGCTGCCCCGACAGGGAGCCAGCCCCAGCATTTT. Amino acid sequence: CSAAPTGSQPQHF.

The chain carries TRBV28 and TRBJ2-5, with 13 bases aligning to TRBD2. Germline V gives CDR1 MDHEN, CDR2 SYDVKM. The CDR3 extends over 15 amino acids. Germline trimming cut 5 bases from V and 4 bases from J; bases unmatched to any gene: 4. CDR3 in amino acids: CASSPRTSGRETQYF. As DNA, the CDR3 is TGTGCCAGCAGTCCACGGACTAGCGGGAGAGAGACCCAGTACTTC.

The rearrangement links TRBV20-1 to TRBJ1-5; 9 bases fit TRBD1. Trimming removed 5 bases from V and 2 bases from J; junction bases left unmatched: 7. This CDR3 is built from 15 residues. In germline, CDR1 is DFQATT, CDR2 SNEGSKA (reference sequence). This chain's CDR3 is CSAGPRDRGNQPQHF. CDR3 bases: TGCAGTGCTGGCCCCCGGGACAGGGGCAATCAGCCCCAGCATTTT.

This clonotype has only a few counts. V is TRBV3-1 and J is TRBJ1-5; D not certain. Looked up from germline, CDR1 is LGHDT and CDR2 is YNNKEL (reference sequence). The CDR3 covers 15 residues. With 5 bases removed from V and 6 bases from J, the gap between germline ends came to 17 bases. The chain's CDR3 is CASSSGIVGSQPQHF. Written as DNA, the CDR3 is TGTGCCAGCAGCTCGGGGATAGTAGGAAGTCAGCCCCAGCATTTT.

This clonotype was observed a few times. The chain combines TRBV6-2 or TRBV6-3 with TRBJ1-5; possibly TRBD1 for D (5 bases). The V gene's germline CDR1 is MNHEY and CDR2 SVGEGT. The CDR3 spans 14 residues. With 2 bases removed from V and 3 bases from J, the gap between germline ends came to 8 bases. The CDR3 DNA follows: TGTGCCAGCAGTTACGGGGCAGACAATCAGCCCCAGCATTTT. It encodes CASSYGADNQPQHF.

The rearrangement uses TRBV10-3 and TRBJ2-7; the D gene is possibly TRBD2 (5 bases). Germline CDR1 is ENHRY and CDR2 is SYGVKD. V lost 0 bases and J 4 bases, leaving 7 bases between the germline ends. This CDR3 has 13 amino acids. CDR3: CAISESGVYEQYF. For the CDR3, the DNA is TGTGCCATCAGTGAGTCCGGGGTATACGAGCAGTACTTC.

This clonotype has just a few counts. The rearrangement joins TRBV7-2 to TRBJ1-2; tentatively, D is TRBD1 (5 bases). The V gene lost 5 bases and the J gene lost 8 bases, with 18 bases spanning the gap. There are 14 residues in the CDR3. CDR1 and CDR2 (germline): SGHTA, FQGNSA. CDR3 DNA: TGTGCCAGCAGCCCGACCCAGGGTCTTCCCGGCTACACCTTC. It encodes CASSPTQGLPGYTF.

The genes are TRBV10-3 and TRBJ1-1; no clear D gene. CDR1 ENHRY and CDR2 SYGVKD come from the germline V gene. The germline V and J ends were trimmed by 3 bases and 1 base, with 9 bases remaining between them. The CDR3 extends over 14 amino acids. This chain's CDR3 is CAISEPGWNTEAFF. CDR3 nucleotides: TGTGCCATCAGTGAACCGGGATGGAACACTGAAGCTTTCTTT.

Comments on this clonotype: A much more abundant neighbour one base away suggests this may be a read error. In DNA form, the CDR3 reads TGTGCCAGCAGTGAAGAGTTAGACACCCCACTGTTTTTT. Translation gives CASSEELDTPLFF. The V call is TRBV6-4, the J call TRBJ1-4; D gene uncertain. CDR1 is MRHNA, CDR2 SNTAGT, per germline. The CDR3 has 13 amino acids. V was shortened by 3 bases and J by 13 bases, with 15 bases between the two germline ends.

This clonotype appeared many times. The genes are TRBV6-1 and TRBJ2-1; TRBD2 matches 8 bases. After removal of 5 bases from V and 2 bases from J, the junction contained 14 bases not matched to a gene. Germline-derived CDR1 and CDR2 are MNHNS and SASEGT. The CDR3 totals 18 residues. Here the CDR3 DNA reads TGTGCCAGCAGTTGGGTCGGTCGGGGGGGGGTTACCTACAATGAGCAGTTCTTC. Translation: CASSWVGRGGVTYNEQFF.

This clonotype was counted between two and nine times. CDR3 DNA sequence: TGTGCCAGCAGTTTAGACAGGGGGTCGTCACCCCTCCACTTT. This translates into CASSLDRGSSPLHF. V gene TRBV12-3 or TRBV12-4 combines with J gene TRBJ1-6; 8 bases are shared with TRBD1. The V and J ends lost 1 base and 10 bases, in that order; junction bases with no gene match: 3. This CDR3 comprises 14 residues.

In regard to this clonotype: A much more abundant neighbour one base away suggests this may be a read error. The chain links TRBV15 to TRBJ1-4, with a tentative D call TRBD1 (5 bases). Germline CDR1 reads LNHNV; CDR2 reads YYDKDF (reference sequence). The CDR3 loop spans 15 amino acids. Trimming removed 2 bases from V and 8 bases from J, with 15 bases in between. The CDR3 DNA reads TGTGCCACCAGCAGATATTGGGCAGGGAACGAAAAACTGTTTTTT. Encoded protein: CATSRYWAGNEKLFF.

This clonotype was found many times. This chain uses TRBV10-3 with TRBJ2-6, with D possibly called TRBD1 or TRBD2 (6 bases each). V was clipped by 10 bases and J by 2 bases, with 9 bases between them. This CDR3 is 13 amino acids long. Germline loops: CDR1 ENHRY, CDR2 SYGVKD. The CDR3 DNA sequence: TGTGCCACCGGGGGCCCTGGGGCCAACGTCCTGACTTTC. It translates to CATGGPGANVLTF.

This clonotype showed up many times. The chain uses TRBV20-1 and TRBJ2-7, with 9 bases aligning to TRBD2. J lost 0 bases, V lost 1 base, and 7 bases had no gene match. This CDR3 contains 16 residues. The germline V gene encodes CDR1 DFQATT and CDR2 SNEGSKA (reference sequence). CDR3 nucleotide sequence: TGCAGTGCTAGAGCCCCGGGACTAGCCTTCTCCTACGAGCAGTACTTC. Translation gives CSARAPGLAFSYEQYF.